This T cell receptor (beta chain) was sequenced for a study of T cells in Graves' hyperthyroidism and ophthalmopathy. The V and J ends lost 7 bases and 8 bases respectively, with 17 bases between them. The CDR3 extends over 14 amino acids. Germline CDR1 and CDR2: SNHLY and FYNNEI. There were TCR beta CDR3 regions amplified from RNA transcripts. The HTBI set primed first-round TCR CDR3 RT-PCR. TCRdb recomputed calls from the multiplex PCR reads with MiXCR, one row per CDR3 protein. Seen here are 250,000 to 300,000 distinct CDR3 sequences, roughly an eighth observed once, and the top ten hold around 8%. This clonotype was detected many times.

This receptor was identified in a woman in her forties with Graves' hyperthyroidism. Material: blood. This chain uses TRBV2 with TRBJ1-4; D might be TRBD1 (5 bases). The CDR3 DNA is TGTGCCAGCACTGACCCTGGGACCCAGGAAAAACTGTTTTTT. This sequence encodes CASTDPGTQEKLFF.